This T cell receptor (beta chain) was found in a study of identical twins. Study observations and caveats: Models underpredicted monozygotic twin sharing of out-of-frame TCR alpha.

TCRdb redid the calling of the 5' RACE reads with MiXCR, one entry per CDR3 protein. Here the sample spans 200,000 to 300,000 distinct CDR3 sequences, 5.5% to 8% being singletons. Every donor was a healthy Caucasian. This clonotype was counted between two and nine times. Its specificity is unknown. The same sample was also used in a study of yellow fever vaccine responses in identical twins.

The sequence came from a woman under 30 in good health. Sequencing input: memory (CD45RO+) T cells sorted from blood.

CDR3 coding DNA: TGCAGTGCCACACGAGATACGCAGTATTTT. As protein: CSATRDTQYF. The chain carries TRBV20-1 and TRBJ2-3; D is unresolved. The V end was cut by 6 bases, the J end by 5 bases, with 6 bases between. The CDR3 is 10 amino acids. CDR1 DFQATT and CDR2 SNEGSKA come from the germline V gene (reference sequence).